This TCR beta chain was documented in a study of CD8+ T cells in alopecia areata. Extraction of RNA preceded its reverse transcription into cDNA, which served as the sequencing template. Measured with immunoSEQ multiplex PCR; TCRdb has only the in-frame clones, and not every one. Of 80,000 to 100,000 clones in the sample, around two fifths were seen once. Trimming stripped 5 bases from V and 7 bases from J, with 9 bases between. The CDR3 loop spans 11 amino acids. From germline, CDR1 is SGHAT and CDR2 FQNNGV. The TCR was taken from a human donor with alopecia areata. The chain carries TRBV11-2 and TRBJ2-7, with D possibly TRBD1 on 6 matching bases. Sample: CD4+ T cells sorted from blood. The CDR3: CASSLGQEQYF. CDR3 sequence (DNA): TGTGCCAGCAGCCTAGGACAGGAGCAGTACTTC.